These 8 T cell receptor beta chains came from one sample sequenced in a study of shared clonotypes between healthy human individuals. Sequenced by immunoSEQ multiplex PCR; TCRdb stores in-frame clones only, minus some. The table has around 700,000 clones, about 90% seen once; the top ten hold 24%. Naive CD8 cells were CD45RO-negative, positively selected for CCR7, excluding terminally differentiated effector memory CD45RA+ cells. Source material: naive CD8+ T cells sorted from blood. Source of these receptors: a man younger than 40 in good health.

This chain connects TRBV29-1 to TRBJ2-3; 7 bases map to TRBD1. CDR1 and CDR2 (germline): SQVTM, ANQGSEA. This CDR3 is 16 amino acids long. V was clipped by 3 bases and J by 1 base; unmatched bases: 10. The CDR3 bases are TGCAGCGTTGACGCCCCAACAGGGGACCGCACAGATACGCAGTATTTT. This gives the protein CSVDAPTGDRTDTQYF.

The chain joins TRBV7-2 to TRBJ2-5; no definite D call. CDR1 and CDR2 (germline): SGHTA, FQGNSA. The V gene lost 5 bases and the J gene lost 7 bases, with 8 bases spanning the gap. This CDR3 spans 11 amino acids. In nucleotides, the CDR3 is TGTGCCAGCAGCCCAGATTTGACCCAGTACTTC. It encodes CASSPDLTQYF. Full variable domain (rest looked up from reference TRBV7-2 and TRBJ2-5): GAGVSQSPSNKVTEKGKDVELRCDPISGHTALYWYRQSLGQGLEFLIYFQGNSAPDKSGLPSDRFSAERTGGSVSTLTIQRTQQEDSAVYLCASSPDLTQYFGPGTRLLVL.

The chain has TRBV7-9 and TRBJ2-2; TRBD2 matches at 9 bases. Germline loops: CDR1 SEHNR, CDR2 FQNEAQ (reference sequence). CDR3 length: 15 amino acids. Trimming removed 6 bases from V and 4 bases from J; junction bases left unmatched: 6. CDR3 nucleotides: TGTGCCAGCAGTCGAGCGGGGGGAGCCACCGGGGAGCTGTTTTTT. Protein sequence: CASSRAGGATGELFF.

The chain is built from TRBV6-1 and TRBJ1-4; D gene unclear. Trimming removed 1 base from V and 4 bases from J, with 13 bases in between. This CDR3 is 16 amino acids long. Germline CDR1 and CDR2: MNHNS and SASEGT. The DNA of the CDR3 is TGTGCCAGCAGTGAAGGTCCGTGGGAGGGTAATGAAAAACTGTTTTTT. It specifies CASSEGPWEGNEKLFF.

The rearrangement joins TRBV6-5 to TRBJ2-7, with TRBD1 matching over 7 bases. V shed 10 bases and J 0 bases; nucleotides not matched to a gene: 3. The CDR3 is 12 amino acids. Per germline, CDR1 MNHEY and CDR2 SVGAGI. This chain's CDR3 is CATGTASYEQYF. The CDR3 DNA sequence: TGTGCCACAGGGACAGCCTCCTACGAGCAGTACTTC.

This clone was counted a single time. The chain uses TRBV27 and TRBJ2-1; D is ambiguous. The CDR3 runs 11 residues. Germline V gene data show CDR1 as MNHEY and CDR2 as SMNVEV (reference sequence). Trimming pared 4 bases from V and 9 bases from J, leaving 7 bases between. CDR3 in amino acids: CASSSASEQFF. CDR3 sequence (DNA): TGTGCCAGCAGTTCCGCTAGTGAGCAGTTCTTC.

The rearrangement uses TRBV19 and TRBJ2-6, with 12 bases that match TRBD1. J gave up 4 bases and V 5 bases, and 12 bases lay outside the gene matches. Germline assignment: CDR1 LNHDA and CDR2 SQIVND (reference sequence). This CDR3 region has 19 residues. CDR3 sequence reads: CASSPRPGTGGPGANVLTF. The CDR3 coding sequence is TGTGCCAGTAGTCCCAGACCCGGGACAGGGGGCCCCGGGGCCAACGTCCTGACTTTC.

This chain connects TRBV4-1 to TRBJ1-3; D may be TRBD1 (5 bases). The V end was cut by 2 bases, the J end by 0 bases, with 17 bases between. This CDR3 has 18 amino acids. Germline CDR1 reads MGHRA; CDR2 reads YSYEKL. The CDR3 coding sequence is TGCGCCAGCAGCCAAAGTGTTGGGGCTAGGGGCTCTGGAAACACCATATATTTT. This gives the protein CASSQSVGARGSGNTIYF.